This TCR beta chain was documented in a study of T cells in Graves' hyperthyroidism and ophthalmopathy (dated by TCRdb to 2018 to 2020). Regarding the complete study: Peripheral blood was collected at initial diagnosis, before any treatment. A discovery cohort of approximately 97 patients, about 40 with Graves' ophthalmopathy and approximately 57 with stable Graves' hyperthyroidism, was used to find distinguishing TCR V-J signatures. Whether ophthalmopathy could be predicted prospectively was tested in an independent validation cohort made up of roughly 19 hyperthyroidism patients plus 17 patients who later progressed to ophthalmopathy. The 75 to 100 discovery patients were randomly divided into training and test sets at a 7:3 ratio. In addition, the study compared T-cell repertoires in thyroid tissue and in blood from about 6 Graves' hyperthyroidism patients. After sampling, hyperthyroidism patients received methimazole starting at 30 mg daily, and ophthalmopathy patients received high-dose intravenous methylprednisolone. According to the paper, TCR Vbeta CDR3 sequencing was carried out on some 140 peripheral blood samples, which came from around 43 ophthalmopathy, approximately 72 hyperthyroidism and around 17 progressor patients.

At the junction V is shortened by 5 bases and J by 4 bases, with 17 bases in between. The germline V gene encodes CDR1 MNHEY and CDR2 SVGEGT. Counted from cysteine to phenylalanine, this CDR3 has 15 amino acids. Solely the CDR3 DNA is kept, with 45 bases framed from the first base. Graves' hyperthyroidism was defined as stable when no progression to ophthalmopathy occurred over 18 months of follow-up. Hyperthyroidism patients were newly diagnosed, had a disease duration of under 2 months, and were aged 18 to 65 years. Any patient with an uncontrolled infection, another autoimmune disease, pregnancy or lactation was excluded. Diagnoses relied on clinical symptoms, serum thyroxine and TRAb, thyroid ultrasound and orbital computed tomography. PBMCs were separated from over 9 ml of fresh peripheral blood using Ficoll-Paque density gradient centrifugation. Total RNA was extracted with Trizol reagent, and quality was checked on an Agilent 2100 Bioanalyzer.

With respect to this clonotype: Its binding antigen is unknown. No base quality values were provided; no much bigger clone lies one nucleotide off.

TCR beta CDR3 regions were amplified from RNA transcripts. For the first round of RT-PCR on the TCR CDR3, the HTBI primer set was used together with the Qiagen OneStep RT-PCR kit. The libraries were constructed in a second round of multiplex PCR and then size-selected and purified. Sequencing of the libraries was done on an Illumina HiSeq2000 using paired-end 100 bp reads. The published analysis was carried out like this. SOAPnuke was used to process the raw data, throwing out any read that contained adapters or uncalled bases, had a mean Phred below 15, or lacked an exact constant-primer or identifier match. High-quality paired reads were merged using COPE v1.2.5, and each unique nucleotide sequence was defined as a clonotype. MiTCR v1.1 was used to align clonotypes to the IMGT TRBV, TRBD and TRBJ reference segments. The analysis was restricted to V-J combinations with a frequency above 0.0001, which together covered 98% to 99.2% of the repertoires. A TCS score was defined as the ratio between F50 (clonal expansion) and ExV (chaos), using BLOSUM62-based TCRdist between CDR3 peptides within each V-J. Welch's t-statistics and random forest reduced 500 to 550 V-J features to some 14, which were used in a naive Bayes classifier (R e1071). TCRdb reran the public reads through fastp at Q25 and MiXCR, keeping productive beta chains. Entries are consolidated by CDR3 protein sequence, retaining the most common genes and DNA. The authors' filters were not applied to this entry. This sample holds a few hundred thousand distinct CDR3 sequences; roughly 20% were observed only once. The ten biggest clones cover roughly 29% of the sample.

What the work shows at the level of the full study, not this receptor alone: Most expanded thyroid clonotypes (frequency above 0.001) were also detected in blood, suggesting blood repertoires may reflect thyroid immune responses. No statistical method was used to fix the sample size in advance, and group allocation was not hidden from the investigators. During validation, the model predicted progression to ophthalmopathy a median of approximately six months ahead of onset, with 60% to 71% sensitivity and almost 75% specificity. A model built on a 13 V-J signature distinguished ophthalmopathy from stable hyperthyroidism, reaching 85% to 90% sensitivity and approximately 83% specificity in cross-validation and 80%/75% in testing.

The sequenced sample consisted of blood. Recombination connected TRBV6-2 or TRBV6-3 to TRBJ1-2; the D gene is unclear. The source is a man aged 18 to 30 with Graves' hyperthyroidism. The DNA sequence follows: TGTGCCAGCAGTCCCCGGGCGAGCACCACCTATGGCTACACCTTC. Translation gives CASSPRASTTYGYTF.